This T cell receptor beta chain was obtained from a study of blood T cell repertoires in COVID-19. Study in general: Material from acute and convalescent COVID-19 was sourced from the United States, Italy and Spain. Nucleic acid was either cDNA or gDNA, and it came from T cells, B-cell-depleted T cells, or PBMCs.

Authors' methods: Reference gene primers were amplified, and this amplification served to estimate nucleated cell counts. Assay: immunoSEQ multiplex PCR; the TCRdb copy retains only in-frame clones and omits some. The DNA gave D and trimming, while V, J and clone size come from that table. Of about 53,000 clones in the sample, roughly 84% were seen once. Per the germline V gene, CDR1 is SGHTA and CDR2 is FQGNSA. This CDR3 has 14 amino acids. With 3 bases clipped from V and 7 bases from J, the junction kept 6 bases outside the gene matches. Sequencing used peripheral blood. The receptor was derived from a man aged 70 or older with active COVID-19. The chain joins TRBV7-2 to TRBJ1-2; 9 bases align to TRBD1. This CDR3 is CASSLSRDRVGYTF. CDR3 DNA sequence: TGTGCCAGCAGCTTGTCCCGGGACAGGGTTGGCTACACCTTC.